The 17 T cell receptor beta chains presented below share a single source sample, sequenced in a study of T cell changes during pregnancy in multiple sclerosis. Only in-frame clones appear in the TCRdb table, and some are missing; sequencing was by immunoSEQ multiplex PCR. The sample carries some 49,000 clones, less than 95% recorded once. Source: CD8+ T cells from peripheral blood mononuclear cells, taken in the second trimester of pregnancy. These receptors came from a female donor with multiple sclerosis, enrolled in a pregnancy study.

As regards this clone: At one end the junction does not follow the germline gene, possibly because of a read error. The V gene is TRBV7-7, the J gene TRBJ2-5; maybe TRBD2 (6 bases). This CDR3 has 14 amino acids. CDR1 SSHAT and CDR2 FNYEAQ come from the germline V gene (reference sequence). This CDR3 reads CASSDPGDQETQYF. As DNA, the CDR3 is TGTGCTAGCAGCGACCCGGGAGATCAAGAGACCCAGTACTTC. Variable domain in full (rest from reference TRBV7-7 and TRBJ2-5): GAGVSQSPRYKVTKRGQDVTLRCDPISSHATLYWYQQALGQGPEFLTYFNYEAQPDKSGLPSDRFSAERPEGSISTLTIQRTEQRDSAMYRCASSDPGDQETQYFGPGTRLLVL.

The CDR3: CASSTRDRGQVGELFF. The DNA for the CDR3 is TGTGCCAGCAGCACCCGGGACAGGGGGCAGGTCGGGGAGCTGTTTTTT. The rearrangement uses TRBV5-8 and TRBJ2-2; TRBD1 aligns across 12 bases. V gave up 4 bases and J gave up 7 bases; unmatched junction bases: 8. This CDR3 is 16 amino acids long. CDR1 is SGHTS, CDR2 YDEGEE, per germline.

This clone was seen only once. The chain joins TRBV2 to TRBJ2-3, with 15 bases that match TRBD2. Germline lookup yields CDR1 SNHLY and CDR2 FYNNEI. This CDR3 has 15 amino acids. Losses at the gene ends were 8 bases for V and 6 bases for J; bases not matched to a gene: 6. CDR3 amino acids: CASGGGTSGGDTQYF. CDR3 DNA sequence: TGTGCCAGCGGGGGAGGGACTAGCGGGGGGGATACGCAGTATTTT.

The rearrangement uses TRBV15 and TRBJ1-5, with 7 nucleotides matching TRBD1. Germline V gives CDR1 LNHNV, CDR2 YYDKDF (reference sequence). The V segment lost 3 bases and the J segment 5 bases; nucleotides outside the gene matches: 7. This CDR3 is 15 amino acids long. The CDR3 region is CATSRRDSQDQPQHF. DNA of the CDR3: TGTGCCACCAGCAGGAGGGACAGCCAAGATCAGCCCCAGCATTTT.

This clone was counted a single time. This chain connects TRBV7-2 to TRBJ2-7; D might be TRBD1 (6 bases). With 1 base removed from V and 2 bases from J, the gap between germline ends came to 9 bases. The CDR3 is 14 amino acids. Germline V gene lookup returns CDR1 SGHTA and CDR2 FQGNSA. The CDR3 DNA reads as TGTGCCAGCAGCTTAGGACAGGTAGCCTACGAGCAGTACTTC. This encodes CASSLGQVAYEQYF.

V and J are TRBV6-5 and TRBJ2-7; the D is unclear. The ends were cut back, 5 bases at V and 1 base at J, with 9 bases in the middle. The V gene's germline CDR1 is MNHEY and CDR2 SVGAGI. The CDR3 runs 13 residues. The DNA for the CDR3 is TGTGCCAGCAGTCCCGGTTTGTCCTACGAGCAGTACTTC. This translates into CASSPGLSYEQYF.

The rearrangement uses TRBV4-3 and TRBJ2-7; the D is unclear. The CDR3 contains 13 residues. The V gene's germline CDR1 is LGHNA and CDR2 YSLEER. The V end was cut by 4 bases, the J end by 3 bases, with 10 bases between. CDR3 residues: CASSRSTFYEQYF. The CDR3 DNA sequence: TGCGCCAGCAGCCGAAGCACTTTCTACGAGCAGTACTTC.

The chain has TRBV29-1 and TRBJ2-4; 7 bases are a match to TRBD1. Trimming removed 5 bases from V and 4 bases from J; junction bases left unmatched: 5. This CDR3 region has 13 residues. Germline values: CDR1 SQVTM, CDR2 ANQGSEA. The CDR3 nucleotides are TGCAGCGTTATACCGGGACAGAAAAACATTCAGTACTTC. Residues: CSVIPGQKNIQYF.

V is TRBV5-6 and J is TRBJ2-1; D is unresolved. Trimming cost V 0 bases and J 2 bases, with 6 bases left between them. CDR3 length: 14 amino acids. Germline assignment: CDR1 SGHDT and CDR2 YYEEEE. The CDR3: CASSLGSTYNEQFF. The CDR3 DNA follows: TGTGCCAGCAGCTTGGGATCTACCTACAATGAGCAGTTCTTC.

CDR3 region: CASSIDPGQDPTIQYF. The CDR3 DNA is TGTGCCAGTAGTATAGATCCGGGACAGGACCCAACCATTCAGTACTTC. The chain joins TRBV19 to TRBJ2-4; 8 bases align to TRBD1. CDR1 is LNHDA, CDR2 SQIVND, per germline (reference sequence). The V gene end was trimmed by 0 bases and the J gene end by 9 bases; junction bases not matched to a gene: 10. The CDR3 is 16 amino acids.

J is TRBJ2-7 and V is TRBV4-2; 7 bases match TRBD1. This CDR3 is 16 amino acids long. CDR1 LGHNA and CDR2 YNFKEQ come from the germline V gene. V lost 1 base to trimming and J lost 0 bases; unmatched junction nucleotides: 6. The CDR3 nucleotides read TGTGCCAGCAGCCAAGCTGGTGGGGACAGCTCCTACGAGCAGTACTTC. Its translation is CASSQAGGDSSYEQYF.

This clone is a singleton in its sample. The chain employs TRBV5-6 and TRBJ1-1; D is uncertain. Trimming cost V 4 bases and J 0 bases, with 10 bases left between them. Per the germline V gene, CDR1 is SGHDT and CDR2 is YYEEEE. This CDR3 has 14 residues. In DNA form, the CDR3 reads TGTGCCAGCAGCCCGGGGTCAGTGAACACTGAAGCTTTCTTT. Translating gives CASSPGSVNTEAFF.

This clone was detected only once. The rearrangement uses TRBV9 and TRBJ2-4, with D hard to call. V shed 2 bases and J shed 0 bases, with 9 bases lying between them. Germline V gives CDR1 SGDLS, CDR2 YYNGEE. CDR3 length equals 15 residues. This CDR3 is CASSVGGLAKNIQYF. Written as DNA, the CDR3 is TGTGCCAGCAGCGTTGGCGGCTTAGCCAAAAACATTCAGTACTTC.

The V gene is TRBV9, the J gene TRBJ2-1, with D uncertain. Trimming left V 1 base short and J 7 bases short, with 6 bases between. The CDR3 contains 12 residues. Germline V gene lookup returns CDR1 SGDLS and CDR2 YYNGEE. CDR3 region: CASSVTGNEQFF. The CDR3 DNA follows: TGTGCCAGCAGCGTAACTGGTAATGAGCAGTTCTTC. Using reference TRBV9 and TRBJ2-1 for the parts outside the CDR3, the full variable domain is DSGVTQTPKHLITATGQRVTLRCSPRSGDLSVYWYQQSLDQGLQFLIQYYNGEERAKGNILERFSAQQFPDLHSELNLSSLELGDSALYFCASSVTGNEQFFGPGTRLTVL.

The chain recombines TRBV27 with TRBJ1-2, with a possible D match to TRBD1 (6 bases). This CDR3 has 15 residues. V was clipped by 1 base and J by 4 bases, with 13 bases between them. CDR1 and CDR2 from the germline V gene are MNHEY and SMNVEV (reference sequence). This CDR3 reads CASSLLGGISYGYTF. Here the CDR3 DNA reads TGTGCCAGCAGTTTATTAGGGGGAATTTCCTATGGCTACACCTTC.

At least ten counts were recorded for this clone. Here the CDR3 DNA reads TGTGCCAGCAGCCTGAACAGGGATAATGAAAAACTGTTTTTT. Its translation: CASSLNRDNEKLFF. V gene TRBV4-2 combines with J gene TRBJ1-4, with D perhaps TRBD1 (6 bases). The CDR3 spans 14 residues. V lost 4 bases, J lost 4 bases, and 10 bases lay in between. The V gene's germline CDR1 is LGHNA and CDR2 YNFKEQ.

V gene TRBV9 combines with J gene TRBJ1-1, with TRBD1 matching 7 bases. CDR1 SGDLS and CDR2 YYNGEE come from the germline V gene. The CDR3 totals 12 residues. The V and J ends lost 4 bases and 5 bases, in that order; junction bases with no gene match: 2. CDR3 protein: CASSLTGTEAFF. The CDR3 DNA follows: TGTGCCAGCAGCTTGACAGGGACTGAAGCTTTCTTT.